Each of the 31 T cell receptor beta chains below was sequenced from the same sample in a study of blood T cell repertoires in COVID-19. Using immunoSEQ multiplex PCR, the repertoire was profiled, and TCRdb retains in-frame clones only, with some absent. The sample shows 200,000 or so clones, about nine tenths of them seen only once. Sequenced material: PBMCs or T cells enriched from blood (not recorded which). Receptors originate from a woman aged 40 to 55 with acute COVID-19.

The J gene is TRBJ1-6, the V gene TRBV11-2; 9 bases agree with TRBD1. Germline CDR1 is SGHAT and CDR2 is FQNNGV. CDR3 length: 17 amino acids. V gave up 1 base and J gave up 7 bases; unmatched junction bases: 8. The CDR3 sequence is CASSLGGAGTGNSPLHF. The CDR3 coding sequence is TGTGCCAGCAGCTTAGGCGGAGCTGGGACAGGGAATTCACCCCTCCACTTT.

The J gene is TRBJ1-6, the V gene TRBV6-2 or TRBV6-3; TRBD1 matches 11 bases. J was trimmed by 17 bases and V by 2 bases; bases with no gene match: 8. The V gene's germline CDR1 is MNHEY and CDR2 SVGEGT. The CDR3 covers 14 residues. CDR3 protein: CASSYVGQGVKIHF. CDR3 coding DNA: TGTGCCAGCAGTTACGTGGGACAGGGGGTTAAAATCCACTTT.

The genes are TRBV27 and TRBJ1-3, with D perhaps TRBD1 (6 bases). The V and J ends lost 3 bases and 4 bases respectively, with 19 bases between them. The CDR3 has 17 amino acids. CDR1 MNHEY and CDR2 SMNVEV come from the germline V gene (reference sequence). CDR3 in amino acids: CASSFITGLSGGNTIYF. CDR3 in DNA: TGTGCCAGCAGTTTTATCACAGGGCTGAGTGGGGGAAACACCATATATTTT.

The rearrangement uses TRBV5-1 and TRBJ1-1; 12 bases match TRBD1. J was trimmed by 2 bases and V by 3 bases; bases with no gene match: 5. Germline V gene data show CDR1 as SGHRS and CDR2 as YFSETQ. The CDR3 contains 16 residues. CDR3 in amino acids: CASSWDRGRGNTEAFF. The CDR3 nucleotides are TGCGCCAGCAGCTGGGACAGGGGGCGCGGAAACACTGAAGCTTTCTTT. Full variable domain (rest looked up from reference TRBV5-1 and TRBJ1-1): KAGVTQTPRYLIKTRGQQVTLSCSPISGHRSVSWYQQTPGQGLQFLFEYFSETQRNKGNFPGRFSGRQFSNSRSEMNVSTLELGDSALYLCASSWDRGRGNTEAFFGQGTRLTVV.

The chain carries TRBV19 and TRBJ1-1; tentative D call: TRBD1 (6 bases). From germline, CDR1 is LNHDA and CDR2 SQIVND (reference sequence). The ends were cut back, 0 bases at V and 11 bases at J, with 16 bases in the middle. The CDR3 runs 14 residues. CDR3 amino acids: CASSIDPNRAYAFF. The CDR3 nucleotides read TGTGCCAGTAGTATAGATCCTAACAGGGCTTACGCTTTCTTT.

The chain uses TRBV7-9 and TRBJ1-3, with D tentatively TRBD1 (5 bases). V lost 2 bases to trimming and J lost 4 bases, with 15 bases between them. This CDR3 comprises 16 residues. Per germline, CDR1 SEHNR and CDR2 FQNEAQ (reference sequence). CDR3 coding DNA: TGTGCCAGCAGCTTAACAGGTCCTGTTGGGGGAAACACCATATATTTT. Translation gives CASSLTGPVGGNTIYF.

The V and J genes are TRBV5-1 and TRBJ1-4; no firm D call. Germline CDR1 reads SGHRS; CDR2 reads YFSETQ. The V end lost 0 bases, the J end lost 3 bases, and 6 bases lay between the germline ends. This CDR3 comprises 14 residues. CDR3 DNA: TGCGCCAGCAGCTTGGAGAGATCTAATGAAAAACTGTTTTTT. It is translated as CASSLERSNEKLFF. Full variable domain (missing parts from reference TRBV5-1 and TRBJ1-4): KAGVTQTPRYLIKTRGQQVTLSCSPISGHRSVSWYQQTPGQGLQFLFEYFSETQRNKGNFPGRFSGRQFSNSRSEMNVSTLELGDSALYLCASSLERSNEKLFFGSGTQLSVL.

The gene calls are TRBV9 and TRBJ1-2; 7 bases are shared with TRBD1. The trim removed 3 bases at V and 7 bases at J, leaving 6 bases unmatched. Germline CDR1 is SGDLS and CDR2 is YYNGEE. The CDR3 totals 13 residues. The CDR3 DNA is TGTGCCAGCAGCGGTATACAGGGGCTTGGCTACACCTTC. Its protein is CASSGIQGLGYTF.

This chain links TRBV12-5 with TRBJ1-5, with D possibly TRBD1 on 6 matching bases. Looked up from germline, CDR1 is LGHNT and CDR2 is FRNRAP. The CDR3 length is 15 residues. Trimming stripped 1 base from V and 9 bases from J, with 16 bases between. CDR3 amino acids: CASGLDDRQPPPQHF. In nucleotides, the CDR3 is TGTGCTAGTGGTTTGGACGACAGGCAACCCCCGCCCCAGCATTTT.

This sequence joins TRBV18 and TRBJ2-1; maybe TRBD2 (6 bases). Germline V lookup: CDR1 KGHSH, CDR2 LQKENI. V was cut by 6 bases and J by 7 bases, with 16 bases left in between. This CDR3 contains 14 residues. CDR3 DNA: TGTGCCAGCTCCAGCGGGCCGGCTGCGAATGAGCAGTTCTTC. Translation: CASSSGPAANEQFF.

The chain carries TRBV4-3 and TRBJ1-3; no firm D call. Germline V gives CDR1 LGHNA, CDR2 YSLEER. Trimming shortened V by 0 bases and J by 3 bases, and 9 bases separated the two germline ends. This CDR3 comprises 15 residues. In nucleotides, the CDR3 is TGCGCCAGCAGCCAAGAGTTGGCGGTTGGAAACACCATATATTTT. Translated, it gives CASSQELAVGNTIYF.

The rearrangement joins TRBV29-1 to TRBJ2-1; D is unclear. This CDR3 spans 14 amino acids. Trimming pared 4 bases from V and 5 bases from J, leaving 15 bases between. CDR1 and CDR2 from the germline V gene are SQVTM and ANQGSEA. CDR3 loop: CSVGSGRANNEQFF. The CDR3, as DNA: TGCAGCGTTGGAAGTGGGCGTGCTAACAATGAGCAGTTCTTC.

This clone occurred a few times. The chain has TRBV7-6 and TRBJ2-1; 8 nucleotides match TRBD2. The CDR3 has 15 amino acids. The V gene's germline CDR1 is SGHVS and CDR2 FNYEAQ. J was trimmed by 6 bases and V by 1 base; bases with no gene match: 5. The CDR3 DNA reads as TGTGCCAGCAGCTTAGATACAGCGGGGGCCAATGAGCAGTTCTTC. Amino acid sequence: CASSLDTAGANEQFF. Using reference TRBV7-6 and TRBJ2-1 for the parts outside the CDR3, the full variable domain is GAGVSQSPRYKVTKRGQDVALRCDPISGHVSLYWYRQALGQGPEFLTYFNYEAQQDKSGLPNDRFSAERPEGSISTLTIQRTEQRDSAMYRCASSLDTAGANEQFFGPGTRLTVL.

V is TRBV7-9 and J is TRBJ1-1; D is unclear. Trimming removed 5 bases at V and 3 bases at J, with 13 bases between. Germline CDR1 reads SEHNR; CDR2 reads FQNEAQ (reference sequence). This CDR3 is built from 14 residues. DNA for the CDR3: TGTGCCAGCAGCCTCTTAGTCCTGGACACTGAAGCTTTCTTT. Translated: CASSLLVLDTEAFF.

This chain's CDR3 is CASSLHVAGVGEQYF. The CDR3 coding sequence is TGTGCCAGCAGCTTACACGTAGCGGGGGTCGGCGAGCAGTACTTC. The chain combines TRBV7-9 with TRBJ2-7, with 9 bases identical to TRBD2. CDR3 length: 15 residues. CDR1 SEHNR and CDR2 FQNEAQ come from the germline V gene (reference sequence). J lost 6 bases, V lost 2 bases, and 8 bases had no gene match.

V usage is TRBV5-6 and J usage is TRBJ1-2, with D perhaps matching TRBD1 (6 bases). Between the trimmed V and J ends, which lost 4 bases and 9 bases, there was a span of 13 bases. Germline values: CDR1 SGHDT, CDR2 YYEEEE. The CDR3 runs to 12 residues. In DNA form, the CDR3 reads TGTGCCAGCAGCATCCGGACAGTAAGCTACACCTTC. Translation gives CASSIRTVSYTF. The entire variable domain, with the rest obtained from reference TRBV5-6 and TRBJ1-2, is as follows: DAGVTQSPTHLIKTRGQQVTLRCSPKSGHDTVSWYQQALGQGPQFIFQYYEEEERQRGNFPDRFSGHQFPNYSSELNVNALLLGDSALYLCASSIRTVSYTFGSGTRLTVV.

This rearrangement joins TRBV25-1 to TRBJ1-4, with 7 nucleotides matching TRBD1. J lost 7 bases, V lost 6 bases, and 8 bases had no gene match. The CDR3 runs 14 residues. Germline CDR1 MGHDK, CDR2 SYGVNS. The DNA of the CDR3 is TGTGCCAGCAGCCTCCAGGGGGTGGGTGAAAAACTGTTTTTT. Residues: CASSLQGVGEKLFF.

This chain links TRBV30 with TRBJ2-1, with D uncertain. The CDR3 covers 13 residues. CDR1 and CDR2 from the germline V gene are GTSNPN and SVGIG (reference sequence). With 1 base removed from V and 0 bases from J, the gap between germline ends came to 4 bases. CDR3 residues: CAWSGLSYNEQFF. CDR3 coding DNA: TGTGCCTGGAGTGGACTCTCCTACAATGAGCAGTTCTTC.

V and J are TRBV10-1 and TRBJ1-4, with unresolved D. V dropped 5 bases and J dropped 1 base, with 11 bases sitting between them. This CDR3 region has 15 residues. Germline CDR1 and CDR2: WNHNN and SYGVQD (reference sequence). CDR3 loop: CASSSTCGTNEKLFF. As DNA, the CDR3 is TGCGCCAGCAGTTCAACCTGCGGAACTAATGAAAAACTGTTTTTT.

This rearrangement joins TRBV18 to TRBJ1-5; D ambiguous. The length of the CDR3 is 14 residues. Trimming shortened V by 3 bases and J by 0 bases, and 6 bases separated the two germline ends. Germline V CDR1 and CDR2: KGHSH, LQKENI. CDR3 residues: CASSPSNSNQPQHF. The CDR3 DNA sequence: TGTGCCAGCTCACCTTCTAATAGCAATCAGCCCCAGCATTTT.

This sequence joins TRBV19 and TRBJ1-5; D gene uncertain. This CDR3 has 16 amino acids. Trimming removed 3 bases at V and 0 bases at J, with 12 bases between. The germline V gene encodes CDR1 LNHDA and CDR2 SQIVND (reference sequence). CDR3 coding DNA: TGTGCCAGTAGTATCCCCTCCGGGGATAGCAATCAGCCCCAGCATTTT. It specifies CASSIPSGDSNQPQHF.

V is TRBV5-1 and J is TRBJ2-2, with 11 bases identical to TRBD2. Trimming cost V 4 bases and J 0 bases; bases outside gene matches: 2. The CDR3 covers 16 residues. The germline gives CDR1 SGHRS, CDR2 YFSETQ. The CDR3 coding sequence is TGCGCCAGCAGCCCGGGACTAGCGGCGAACACCGGGGAGCTGTTTTTT. Translated: CASSPGLAANTGELFF.

The chain couples TRBV5-5 to TRBJ1-2; 8 nucleotides agree with TRBD1. CDR1 is SGHKS and CDR2 is YYEKEE in the germline V gene (reference sequence). The CDR3 spans 16 residues. V dropped 0 bases and J dropped 7; count of bases not matched to a gene: 11. This CDR3 reads CASSLGPGQGAVGYTF. Written as DNA, the CDR3 is TGTGCCAGCAGCTTGGGGCCTGGACAGGGAGCGGTTGGCTACACCTTC.

The chain has TRBV9 and TRBJ2-3; D unresolved. Germline V gene lookup returns CDR1 SGDLS and CDR2 YYNGEE. The V end was cut by 0 bases, the J end by 2 bases, with 13 bases between. This CDR3 has 16 amino acids. CDR3 nucleotides: TGTGCCAGCAGCGTAGGGGTAGCCCCCACCACAGATACGCAGTATTTT. Protein: CASSVGVAPTTDTQYF.

To note about this clone: Other DNA variants within this sample encode the same CDR3. This chain joins TRBV11-2 and TRBJ1-1; D call uncertain. V gave up 3 bases and J gave up 0 bases, with 5 bases separating them. Germline assignment: CDR1 SGHAT and CDR2 FQNNGV. The CDR3 spans 13 residues. The chain's CDR3 is CASSLAVNTEAFF. CDR3 DNA: TGTGCCAGCAGCTTGGCAGTGAACACTGAAGCTTTCTTT.

The CDR3 DNA reads as TGTGCCAGCAGAGACAGGATCGGTGAGCAGTTCTTC. This gives the protein CASRDRIGEQFF. The V call is TRBV9, the J call TRBJ2-1, with a tentative D call TRBD1 (6 bases). V dropped 5 bases and J dropped 9 bases, with 12 bases sitting between them. This CDR3 has 12 amino acids. The germline V gene encodes CDR1 SGDLS and CDR2 YYNGEE.

The V call is TRBV9, the J call TRBJ2-3; tentatively, D is TRBD2 (6 bases). V gave up 0 bases and J gave up 5 bases, with 16 bases separating them. The CDR3 extends over 16 amino acids. Germline CDR1 reads SGDLS; CDR2 reads YYNGEE. CDR3 in amino acids: CASSVAEGRGLDTQYF. CDR3 bases: TGTGCCAGCAGCGTAGCGGAGGGCCGGGGTTTAGATACGCAGTATTTT.

The rearrangement links TRBV27 to TRBJ2-2, with D perhaps TRBD2 (5 bases). Trimming shortened V by 5 bases and J by 5 bases, and 18 bases separated the two germline ends. The V gene's germline CDR1 is MNHEY and CDR2 SMNVEV (reference sequence). The CDR3 loop spans 16 amino acids. The DNA for the CDR3 is TGTGCCAGCAGTGGATACCCCAGAGAGGGTACCGGGGAGCTGTTTTTT. Translating gives CASSGYPREGTGELFF.

This chain joins TRBV6-5 and TRBJ1-1; D may be TRBD1 (5 bases). Germline assignment: CDR1 MNHEY and CDR2 SVGAGI. V was cut by 0 bases and J by 11 bases, with 10 bases left in between. The CDR3 is 12 amino acids. The CDR3 here is CASSYSGVEAFF. DNA of the CDR3: TGTGCCAGCAGTTACTCAGGGGTTGAGGCTTTCTTT.

In its sample, this clone was seen a few times. This chain joins TRBV30 and TRBJ1-1; the D gene is possibly TRBD1 (6 bases). This CDR3 contains 11 residues. Trimming took off 8 bases at V and 5 bases at J, with 12 bases between the two ends. Germline lookup yields CDR1 GTSNPN and CDR2 SVGIG (reference sequence). CDR3 sequence: CAGVGGTEAFF. CDR3 nucleotides: TGTGCCGGGGTAGGGGGTACTGAAGCTTTCTTT.

This clone turned up a few times. This chain uses TRBV23-1 with TRBJ1-6; no definite D call. TRBV23-1 is designated an ORF whose function remains uncertain. This CDR3 is 15 amino acids long. Trimming took 0 bases from V and 9 from J, leaving 12 bases between them. The CDR3 loop reads CASSQSSQEPSPLHF. CDR3 DNA sequence: TGCGCCAGCAGTCAATCAAGCCAGGAACCTTCACCCCTCCACTTT.